This paragraph reports one T cell receptor (beta chain). The data were taken from a study of blood T cell repertoires in COVID-19. Germline V gives CDR1 MNHEY, CDR2 SVGAGI. The trim removed 7 bases at V and 5 bases at J, leaving 9 bases unmatched. The CDR3 contains 14 residues. The method was immunoSEQ multiplex PCR; TCRdb's version includes in-frame clones alone and lacks a portion of them. The sample holds about 320,000 clones, 87% seen once. The genes are TRBV6-5 and TRBJ2-5, with TRBD2 matching over 8 bases. This clonotype originated in a woman aged 18-29 years who had recovered from COVID-19. Source material: PBMCs or T cells enriched from blood (not recorded which). Here the CDR3 DNA reads TGTGCCAGCACAGCCGGGGGGGGTGAGGAGACCCAGTACTTC. It codes for CASTAGGGEETQYF.